Shown below are 10 T cell receptor beta chains from a single sample sequenced in a study of CD8+ T cells in alopecia areata. Sample treatment: oral pan-JAK inhibitor, 5-10 mg twice daily. Extraction of RNA preceded its reverse transcription into cDNA, which served as the sequencing template. Some clones are missing from TCRdb's copy, which holds only in-frame ones; the method was immunoSEQ multiplex PCR. The profile shows about 76,000 clones, over 25% of them singletons. Sample: CD8+ T cells sorted from blood, taken at week 4, from a patient treated with tofacitinib. The source of these receptors is a human donor with alopecia areata.

The rearrangement uses TRBV29-1 and TRBJ2-7; D unresolved. The CDR3 is 12 residues long. CDR1 and CDR2 from the germline V gene are SQVTM and ANQGSEA. V was cut by 4 bases and J by 4 bases, with 11 bases left in between. The CDR3 region is CSVVSGAYEQYF. As DNA, the CDR3 is TGCAGCGTTGTGTCGGGCGCTTACGAGCAGTACTTC.

This chain links TRBV7-9 with TRBJ1-5, with unresolved D. Trimming took 2 bases from V and 0 from J, leaving 2 bases between them. This CDR3 is 13 amino acids long. Germline V gives CDR1 SEHNR, CDR2 FQNEAQ (reference sequence). The CDR3 here is CASSLSSNQPQHF. The CDR3 DNA reads as TGTGCCAGCAGCTTAAGTAGCAATCAGCCCCAGCATTTT. Variable domain in full (rest from reference TRBV7-9 and TRBJ1-5): DTGVSQNPRHKITKRGQNVTFRCDPISEHNRLYWYRQTLGQGPEFLTYFQNEAQLEKSRLLSDRFSAERPKGSFSTLEIQRTEQGDSAMYLCASSLSSNQPQHFGDGTRLSIL.

The V call is TRBV29-1, the J call TRBJ2-7; the match to TRBD1 covers 8 bases. The CDR3 covers 13 residues. V trimming: 3 bases; J trimming: 2 bases; junction bases outside the gene matches: 3. Germline lookup yields CDR1 SQVTM and CDR2 ANQGSEA. This CDR3 reads CSVEDREPYEQYF. CDR3 DNA: TGCAGCGTTGAGGACAGGGAACCCTACGAGCAGTACTTC.

The table lists this clone with a few counts. The J gene is TRBJ1-2, the V gene TRBV28; 7 bases line up with TRBD1. After removal of 7 bases from V and 5 bases from J, the junction contained 7 bases not matched to a gene. In germline, CDR1 is MDHEN, CDR2 SYDVKM. This CDR3 is built from 13 residues. CDR3 nucleotides: TGTGCCAGCACTTTCACAGGGGTGTATGGCTACACCTTC. Its translation: CASTFTGVYGYTF.

The rearrangement links TRBV2 to TRBJ2-5; D is uncertain. CDR3 length: 13 amino acids. Per the germline V gene, CDR1 is SNHLY and CDR2 is FYNNEI. V was trimmed by 5 bases and J by 4 bases, leaving 11 bases between them. In DNA form, the CDR3 reads TGTGCCAGCAGTAATGCTCCCGGAGAGACCCAGTACTTC. Its translation: CASSNAPGETQYF.

The chain uses TRBV30 and TRBJ2-2, with 8 positions matching TRBD2. Trimming took 2 bases from V and 6 from J; bases not matched to a gene: 5. In germline, CDR1 is GTSNPN, CDR2 SVGIG (reference sequence). This CDR3 comprises 14 residues. Written as DNA, the CDR3 is TGTGCCTGGAGTTTGGGACTAGGGGCCGGGGAGCTGTTTTTT. Protein: CAWSLGLGAGELFF. The full variable domain, completed using reference TRBV30 and TRBJ2-2, is SQTIHQWPATLVQPVGSPLSLECTVEGTSNPNLYWYRQAAGRGLQLLFYSVGIGQISSEVPQNLSASRPQDRQFILSSKKLLLSDSGFYLCAWSLGLGAGELFFGEGSRLTVL.

The chain joins TRBV9 to TRBJ1-5; 7 bases fit TRBD1. After removal of 4 bases from V and 5 bases from J, the junction contained 3 bases not matched to a gene. This CDR3 comprises 13 residues. CDR1 SGDLS and CDR2 YYNGEE come from the germline V gene. Here the CDR3 reads CASSSTGYQPQHF. In DNA, the CDR3 is TGTGCCAGCAGCTCGACAGGGTATCAGCCCCAGCATTTT.

The chain recombines TRBV29-1 with TRBJ1-1, with a tentative D call TRBD1 (5 bases). Trimming stripped 6 bases from V and 4 bases from J, with 12 bases between. CDR1 SQVTM and CDR2 ANQGSEA come from the germline V gene. CDR3 size: 12 residues. The DNA of the CDR3 is TGCAGCGTCCCAATGGGGGGCACTGAAGCTTTCTTT. Translation: CSVPMGGTEAFF.

The J gene is TRBJ1-1, the V gene TRBV30; D gene unclear. The CDR3 is 13 residues long. V shed 0 bases and J shed 0 bases, with 5 bases lying between them. The germline gives CDR1 GTSNPN, CDR2 SVGIG (reference sequence). DNA of the CDR3: TGTGCCTGGAGTGTAATGATGAACACTGAAGCTTTCTTT. Translated: CAWSVMMNTEAFF.

The V and J genes are TRBV7-9 and TRBJ2-1; D gene unclear. V shed 6 bases and J shed 10 bases, with 13 bases lying between them. This CDR3 contains 12 residues. CDR1 is SEHNR and CDR2 is FQNEAQ in the germline V gene (reference sequence). The CDR3 sequence: CASSSTHVEQFF. The CDR3 DNA is TGTGCCAGCAGTTCAACCCATGTAGAGCAGTTCTTC.